The TCR beta chain under discussion was sequenced for a study of shared clonotypes between healthy human individuals. The CDR3 contains 14 residues. The J segment lost 3 bases and the V segment lost 8 bases, leaving 10 bases of the junction unmatched. Germline V gene lookup returns CDR1 SGHTA and CDR2 FQGNSA. Profiled with immunoSEQ multiplex PCR; TCRdb holds only in-frame clones, not every one. The table records 950,000 to 1,300,000 clones, about 70% of them present only once. On this clone itself: Its antigen remains unidentified.

Overall study findings and caveats: Sequencing depth was expected to affect clonotype sharing among donors.

The V call is TRBV7-2, the J call TRBJ2-7; TRBD2 aligns across 7 bases. Sequencing input: memory CD4+ T cells sorted from blood. Subset meaning: CD45RA-negative fraction. The receptor was isolated from a man between 18 and 29 years old in good health. The CDR3 DNA follows: TGTGCCAGCGCCCGGGAGGCGGGCCTCTACGAGCAGTACTTC. This codes for CASAREAGLYEQYF. Drawing the rest from reference TRBV7-2 and TRBJ2-7, the complete variable domain is GAGVSQSPSNKVTEKGKDVELRCDPISGHTALYWYRQSLGQGLEFLIYFQGNSAPDKSGLPSDRFSAERTGGSVSTLTIQRTQQEDSAVYLCASAREAGLYEQYFGPGTRLTVT.